The 16 T cell receptor beta chains below all came from one sample that was sequenced in a study of OX40 agonist ivuxolimab in advanced cancers. Repertoires were generated with immunoSEQ multiplex PCR, while TCRdb's copy carries only in-frame clones and drops some. Here the sample spans approximately 69,000 clones, roughly 90% being singletons. The material sequenced was CD4+ or CD8+ T cells sorted from blood, taken in a trial of the OX40 agonist ivuxolimab. These receptor sequences come from an adult with an advanced solid tumor such as melanoma, head and neck, liver or kidney cancer.

This clone was seen once. The gene calls are TRBV5-1 and TRBJ2-7; 9 nucleotides align to TRBD1. V trimming: 1 base; J trimming: 6 bases; junction bases outside the gene matches: 2. CDR3 length equals 13 residues. The V gene's germline CDR1 is SGHRS and CDR2 YFSETQ. CDR3 in amino acids: CASSLRTGAEQYF. As DNA, the CDR3 is TGCGCCAGCAGCTTGCGGACAGGGGCCGAGCAGTACTTC. Full variable domain (rest looked up from reference TRBV5-1 and TRBJ2-7): KAGVTQTPRYLIKTRGQQVTLSCSPISGHRSVSWYQQTPGQGLQFLFEYFSETQRNKGNFPGRFSGRQFSNSRSEMNVSTLELGDSALYLCASSLRTGAEQYFGPGTRLTVT.

In regard to this clone: Other DNA sequences within the sample encode an identical CDR3. The V call is TRBV5-4, the J call TRBJ2-3; a possible D gene is TRBD2 (5 bases). The V end was cut by 0 bases, the J end by 1 base, with 15 bases between. Germline CDR1 reads SGHNT; CDR2 reads YYREEE (reference sequence). The CDR3 length is 17 residues. CDR3 region: CASSLARVGHGTDTQYF. CDR3 coding DNA: TGTGCCAGCAGCTTGGCGCGGGTTGGGCATGGCACAGATACGCAGTATTTT.

The gene calls are TRBV5-1 and TRBJ1-1, with D possibly TRBD1 on 5 matching bases. CDR3 length equals 16 residues. Germline CDR1 reads SGHRS; CDR2 reads YFSETQ. V shed 3 bases and J shed 1 base, with 16 bases lying between them. DNA for the CDR3: TGCGCCAGCAGCTCCCAACGCAGCAGGGAGAACACTGAAGCTTTCTTT. Translating gives CASSSQRSRENTEAFF.

The V and J genes are TRBV4-1 and TRBJ1-3, with 7 positions matching TRBD1. The germline V gene encodes CDR1 MGHRA and CDR2 YSYEKL. This CDR3 has 17 amino acids. The V gene end was trimmed by 0 bases and the J gene end by 0 bases; junction bases not matched to a gene: 5. CDR3 sequence: CASSQDLGQTSGNTIYF. As DNA, the CDR3 is TGCGCCAGCAGCCAAGATCTGGGACAGACCTCTGGAAACACCATATATTTT.

The rearrangement joins TRBV11-2 to TRBJ2-3, with 7 bases matching TRBD1. This CDR3 contains 13 residues. The germline V gene has CDR1 SGHAT and CDR2 FQNNGV. The ends lost 1 base at V and 8 bases at J; junction bases unmatched: 3. The CDR3 spells CASSLGPGGTQYF. The CDR3 nucleotides are TGTGCCAGCAGCTTAGGGCCAGGGGGTACGCAGTATTTT.

The rearrangement joins TRBV11-2 to TRBJ2-5; possible D gene TRBD2, 5 bases. V lost 5 bases and J 4 bases, leaving 17 bases between the germline ends. The CDR3 is 15 residues long. The germline V gene has CDR1 SGHAT and CDR2 FQNNGV. The CDR3: CASSSRIGVAETQYF. CDR3 nucleotide sequence: TGTGCCAGCAGCAGCCGGATCGGGGTAGCAGAGACCCAGTACTTC.

The gene calls are TRBV19 and TRBJ2-7, with 11 bases that match TRBD2. The CDR3 length is 16 residues. Per the germline V gene, CDR1 is LNHDA and CDR2 is SQIVND (reference sequence). J lost 4 bases, V lost 4 bases, and 9 bases had no gene match. The CDR3 region is CASSTGTSGVGYEQYF. The CDR3 nucleotides are TGTGCCAGTAGTACCGGGACTAGCGGTGTAGGATACGAGCAGTACTTC.

The rearrangement links TRBV15 to TRBJ2-1; D may be TRBD1 or TRBD2 (5 bases each). The germline gives CDR1 LNHNV, CDR2 YYDKDF (reference sequence). V lost 4 bases, J lost 5 bases, and 18 bases lay in between. This CDR3 is built from 16 residues. The CDR3 loop is CATSTWGSGIDNEQFF. CDR3 nucleotide sequence: TGTGCCACCAGCACCTGGGGGTCCGGTATTGACAATGAGCAGTTCTTC.

The chain combines TRBV5-1 with TRBJ2-7; TRBD2 agrees at 8 bases. The CDR3 has 16 amino acids. Germline lookup yields CDR1 SGHRS and CDR2 YFSETQ. V trimming: 0 bases; J trimming: 4 bases; junction bases outside the gene matches: 9. The CDR3, as DNA: TGCGCCAGCAGCTTGGCCGGTAGCGGGATATTGTACGAGCAGTACTTC. Translated: CASSLAGSGILYEQYF. Using reference TRBV5-1 and TRBJ2-7 for the parts outside the CDR3, the full variable domain is KAGVTQTPRYLIKTRGQQVTLSCSPISGHRSVSWYQQTPGQGLQFLFEYFSETQRNKGNFPGRFSGRQFSNSRSEMNVSTLELGDSALYLCASSLAGSGILYEQYFGPGTRLTVT.

V and J are TRBV28 and TRBJ2-4; D is perhaps TRBD2 (6 bases). In germline, CDR1 is MDHEN, CDR2 SYDVKM. The CDR3 extends over 13 amino acids. Trimming took off 3 bases at V and 7 bases at J, with 10 bases between the two ends. The CDR3 nucleotides are TGTGCCAGCAGTTTTTGGAGGGACAACATTCAGTACTTC. Protein sequence: CASSFWRDNIQYF.

This clone has only a few counts. This chain links TRBV6-5 with TRBJ2-7; a possible D gene is TRBD1 (5 bases). The V gene's germline CDR1 is MNHEY and CDR2 SVGAGI. Deletions cut 6 bases from V and 5 bases from J, with 17 bases between. This CDR3 has 14 amino acids. Here the CDR3 reads CASRLPTAPDEQYF. As DNA, the CDR3 is TGTGCCAGCAGGCTTCCGACAGCCCCAGACGAGCAGTACTTC.

The sample holds one count of this clone. The J gene is TRBJ1-4, the V gene TRBV2; possible D gene TRBD1, 5 bases. V lost 1 base and J 7 bases, leaving 13 bases between the germline ends. The CDR3 has 15 amino acids. Germline V CDR1 and CDR2: SNHLY, FYNNEI. The CDR3 DNA is TGTGCCAGCAGTGAAGAAAAGGGGCTCGGTGAAAAACTGTTTTTT. Encoded protein: CASSEEKGLGEKLFF.

The V gene is TRBV19, the J gene TRBJ2-6; no reliable D call. The CDR3 is 13 amino acids. The V gene lost 6 bases and the J gene lost 6 bases, with 9 bases spanning the gap. The germline V gene has CDR1 LNHDA and CDR2 SQIVND (reference sequence). Here the CDR3 DNA reads TGTGCCAGTAGGGGATCCGTGGCCAACGTCCTGACTTTC. Protein: CASRGSVANVLTF.

The gene calls are TRBV10-1 and TRBJ2-7; possibly TRBD1 or TRBD2 for D (5 bases each). The CDR3 consists of 12 residues. The germline gives CDR1 WNHNN, CDR2 SYGVQD (reference sequence). V lost 6 bases and J lost 4, with 10 bases in between. CDR3 sequence (DNA): TGCGCCAGCAGCAGCGGACATTACGAGCAGTACTTC. Protein product: CASSSGHYEQYF.

This chain joins TRBV10-3 and TRBJ1-3, with 7 bases lining up with TRBD1. Trimming removed 2 bases from V and 0 bases from J; junction bases left unmatched: 1. CDR3 length: 15 residues. Germline lookup yields CDR1 ENHRY and CDR2 SYGVKD. CDR3 sequence (DNA): TGTGCCATCAGTGAGGGACAGGCCTCTGGAAACACCATATATTTT. Amino acid sequence: CAISEGQASGNTIYF.

This rearrangement joins TRBV27 to TRBJ2-6, with unresolved D. There are 18 residues in the CDR3. CDR1 is MNHEY and CDR2 is SMNVEV in the germline V gene (reference sequence). V lost 1 base, J lost 1 base, and 14 bases lay in between. The CDR3 nucleotides are TGTGCCAGCAGTTTATTTCTGAGCCAGGCGTCTGGGGCCAACGTCCTGACTTTC. It encodes CASSLFLSQASGANVLTF.